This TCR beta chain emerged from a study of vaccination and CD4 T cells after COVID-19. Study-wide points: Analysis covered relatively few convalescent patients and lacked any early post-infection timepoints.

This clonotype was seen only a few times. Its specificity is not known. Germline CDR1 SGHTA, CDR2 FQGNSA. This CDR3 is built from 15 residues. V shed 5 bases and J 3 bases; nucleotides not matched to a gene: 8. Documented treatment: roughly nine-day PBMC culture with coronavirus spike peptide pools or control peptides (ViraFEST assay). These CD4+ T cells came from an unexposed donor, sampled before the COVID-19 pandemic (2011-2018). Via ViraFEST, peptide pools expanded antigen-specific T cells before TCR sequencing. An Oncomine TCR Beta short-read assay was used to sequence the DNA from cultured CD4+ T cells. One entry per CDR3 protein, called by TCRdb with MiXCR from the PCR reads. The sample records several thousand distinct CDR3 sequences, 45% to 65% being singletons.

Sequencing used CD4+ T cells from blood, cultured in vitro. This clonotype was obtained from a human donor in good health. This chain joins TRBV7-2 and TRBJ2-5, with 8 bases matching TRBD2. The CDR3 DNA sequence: TGTGCCAGCAGCCGTCGGGGGGGCGGGGAAGAGACCCAGTACTTC. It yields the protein CASSRRGGGEETQYF.